This T cell receptor (beta chain) comes out of a study of OX40 agonist ivuxolimab in advanced cancers. Trimming removed 6 bases from V and 4 bases from J; junction bases left unmatched: 11. Looked up from germline, CDR1 is MNHNS and CDR2 is SASEGT. CDR3 size: 15 residues. This table comes from immunoSEQ multiplex PCR, and its TCRdb copy is limited to in-frame clones, with some not included. Of about 78,000 clones in the sample, 80% to 90% were seen once. This TCR was recovered from an adult with an advanced solid tumor such as melanoma, head and neck, liver or kidney cancer. The V gene is TRBV6-1, the J gene TRBJ2-5; 7 bases map to TRBD1. This specimen was CD4+ or CD8+ T cells sorted from blood, taken in a trial of the OX40 agonist ivuxolimab. The CDR3 loop reads CASSESTGAGETQYF. CDR3 bases: TGTGCCAGCAGCGAATCAACAGGGGCGGGAGAGACCCAGTACTTC.